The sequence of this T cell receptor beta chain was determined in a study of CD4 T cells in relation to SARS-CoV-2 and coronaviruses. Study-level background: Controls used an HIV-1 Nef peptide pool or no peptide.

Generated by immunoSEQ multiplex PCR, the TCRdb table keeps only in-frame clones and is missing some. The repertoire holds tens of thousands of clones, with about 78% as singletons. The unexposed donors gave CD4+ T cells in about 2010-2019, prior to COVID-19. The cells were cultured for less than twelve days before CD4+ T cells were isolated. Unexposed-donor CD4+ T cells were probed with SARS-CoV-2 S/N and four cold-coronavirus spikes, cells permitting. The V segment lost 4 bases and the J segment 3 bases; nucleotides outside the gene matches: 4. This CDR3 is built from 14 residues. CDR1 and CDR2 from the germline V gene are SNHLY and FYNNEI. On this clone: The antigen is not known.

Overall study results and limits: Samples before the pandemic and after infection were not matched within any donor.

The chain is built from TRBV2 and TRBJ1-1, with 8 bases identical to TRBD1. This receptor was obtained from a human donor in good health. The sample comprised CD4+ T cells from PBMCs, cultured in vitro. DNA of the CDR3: TGTGCCAGCAGTGTACGACAGGGGTACACTGAAGCTTTCTTT. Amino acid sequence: CASSVRQGYTEAFF. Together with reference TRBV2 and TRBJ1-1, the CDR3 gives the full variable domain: EPEVTQTPSHQVTQMGQEVILRCVPISNHLYFYWYRQILGQKVEFLVSFYNNEISEKSEIFDDQFSVERPDGSNFTLKIRSTKLEDSAMYFCASSVRQGYTEAFFGQGTRLTVV.